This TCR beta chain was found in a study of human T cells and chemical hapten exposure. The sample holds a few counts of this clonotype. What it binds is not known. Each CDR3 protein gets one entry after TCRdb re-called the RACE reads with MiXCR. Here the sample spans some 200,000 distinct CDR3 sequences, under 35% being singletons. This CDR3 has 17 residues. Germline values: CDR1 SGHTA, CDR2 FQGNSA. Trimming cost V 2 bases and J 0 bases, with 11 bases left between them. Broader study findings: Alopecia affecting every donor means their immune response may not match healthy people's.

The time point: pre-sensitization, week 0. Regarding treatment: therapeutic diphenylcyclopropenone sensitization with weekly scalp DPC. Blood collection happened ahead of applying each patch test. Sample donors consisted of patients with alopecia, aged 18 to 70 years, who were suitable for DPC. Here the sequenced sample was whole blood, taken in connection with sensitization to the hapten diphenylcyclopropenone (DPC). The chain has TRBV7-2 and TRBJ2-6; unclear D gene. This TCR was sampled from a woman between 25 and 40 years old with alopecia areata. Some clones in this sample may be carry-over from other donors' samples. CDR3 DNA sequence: TGTGCCAGCAGCTTATGGCCGGGCCTCTCTGGGGCCAACGTCCTGACTTTC. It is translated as CASSLWPGLSGANVLTF.